This entry describes one TCR beta chain. The antigen remains undetermined. The data are from a study of beta chain features in type 1 diabetes. V lost 6 bases to trimming and J lost 8 bases; unmatched junction nucleotides: 11. Germline loops: CDR1 LNHNV, CDR2 YYDKDF (reference sequence). The CDR3 has 14 residues. On average, the one heparinised blood draw given by each donor was about 120 mL. CD4+ naive, central memory, regulatory and stem cell-like memory subsets were isolated by sorting on CD45RO/CCR7/CD25/CD127/CD95/CD27. Findings of the study overall: Any HLA type influence on TCRB rearrangement was left unresolved here. TCRB CDR3 length was moderately but significantly reduced in all four CD4+ subsets of Type 1 diabetes patients.

cDNA synthesis used the whole RNA isolate, giving expressed TCRB sequences. Sequencing used immunoSEQ multiplex PCR; TCRdb keeps in-frame clones, though not all of them. The sample contains 25,000 to 35,000 clones, about two thirds of which appear only once. V gene TRBV15 combines with J gene TRBJ1-2; the match to TRBD1 covers 8 bases. Specimen: Tregs from blood. The sequence came from a woman younger than 45 with type 1 diabetes. In nucleotides, the CDR3 is TGTGCCACCAGAGCGGGACAGGCGAGTTGGGGCTACACCTTC. Translation gives CATRAGQASWGYTF.